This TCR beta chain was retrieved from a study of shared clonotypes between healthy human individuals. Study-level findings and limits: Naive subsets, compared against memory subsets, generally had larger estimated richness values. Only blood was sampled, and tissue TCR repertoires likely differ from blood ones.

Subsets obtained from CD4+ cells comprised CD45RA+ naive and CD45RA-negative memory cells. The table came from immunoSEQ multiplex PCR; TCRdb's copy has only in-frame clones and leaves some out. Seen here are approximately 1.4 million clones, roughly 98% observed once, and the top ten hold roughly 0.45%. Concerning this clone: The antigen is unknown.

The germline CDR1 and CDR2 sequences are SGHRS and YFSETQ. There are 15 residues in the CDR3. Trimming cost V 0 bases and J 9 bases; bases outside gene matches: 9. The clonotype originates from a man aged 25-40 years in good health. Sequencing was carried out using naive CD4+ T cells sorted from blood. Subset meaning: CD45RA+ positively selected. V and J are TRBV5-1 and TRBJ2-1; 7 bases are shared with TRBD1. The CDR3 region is CASSLATVTGSEQFF. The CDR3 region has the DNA TGCGCCAGCAGCTTGGCAACTGTGACAGGGTCTGAGCAGTTCTTC. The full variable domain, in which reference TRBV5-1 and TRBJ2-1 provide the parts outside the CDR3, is KAGVTQTPRYLIKTRGQQVTLSCSPISGHRSVSWYQQTPGQGLQFLFEYFSETQRNKGNFPGRFSGRQFSNSRSEMNVSTLELGDSALYLCASSLATVTGSEQFFGPGTRLTVL.